This TCR beta chain originates from a study of identical twins (dated by TCRdb to between 2015 and 2016). In terms of the full investigation: To test whether fetal clonotypes persist, this study deep-sequenced TCR alpha and beta repertoires from monozygotic twins, from unrelated adults of various ages, and from cord blood. To rule out contamination, replicate twin experiments were performed at different times with different library preparation protocols.

V is pared back by 3 bases and J by 2 bases, with 10 bases lying between the germline termini. Reading the germline V gene gives CDR1 MDHEN and CDR2 SYDVKM. CDR3 length: 14 amino acids, cysteine to phenylalanine. Only the CDR3 part of the read is kept: 42 bases, read in frame from the first base. The investigation overall reported the following: A weaker excess of twin sharing was found in beta out-of-frame sequences because the signal-to-noise ratio was lowered by fewer shared sequences. Because the same donors could not be followed over many years, the conclusions relied on cross-sectional statistical analysis. Compared with coincidental sharing between unrelated individuals, an excess of low generation-probability sequences was observed among out-of-frame TCR alpha sequences shared between twins. Fewer insertions were carried by abundant cord blood beta clonotypes, a similar but weaker trend appeared in young adult naive repertoires, and no such trend appeared in memory repertoires. Out-of-frame TCR alpha sharing in monozygotic twins was systematically underestimated by recombination models, whereas sharing between unrelated individuals was in agreement with the recombination models. Zero-insertion analyses could be partly confounded by invariant T cells such as MAIT and iNKT, although diverse VJ usage argued against such confounding for most clonotypes.

Library prep was done by 5' RACE. These reads were obtained on an Illumina HiSeq 2000. A universal primer binding site was added through template switching, and the final cDNA carried a unique molecular identifier so that TCR cDNA molecules could be counted accurately. Specific primers in the conserved constant-segment region were used to synthesize first-strand cDNA for the TCR alpha and beta chains. Each cDNA library was double barcoded, with a SMART-Mk sample barcode plus Illumina barcodes, to control for contamination. Two successive PCR steps introduced TruSeq adapter sequences along with Illumina sample barcodes. Sequencing of the TCR alpha and beta cDNA libraries was done on the Illumina HiSeq platform using custom primers. Regarding the original processing steps: Unique molecular identifiers were extracted from raw reads with MiGEC, and CDR3 positions were determined with MiXCR. For each individual, recombination models were inferred using an EM algorithm with the repgenHMM and IGoR tools. The analysis of shared clonotypes was done with the tcR package in R, with sharing normalized by the product of cloneset sizes. To study raw recombination free of thymic and clonal selection effects, out-of-frame nonproductive sequences were analyzed. Using fastp at Q25 and MiXCR, TCRdb reprocessed the public reads and kept productive beta chains. Rows merge per CDR3 protein into single entries with the most common DNA and genes. TCRdb, not the authors, supplied the V and J calls. This sample has some 600,000 distinct CDR3 sequences in its table, and under 8.5% of those were observed once. The ten largest make up 1.6% of the sample.

Every donor was a healthy Caucasian. The twin cohort comprised three pairs of female monozygotic twins, all aged roughly 18 to 29 years. Peripheral blood mononuclear cells were the source from which RNA for the TCR libraries was isolated. With respect to this clonotype: The antigen it recognizes is unknown. No per-base quality is available; no much larger clone lies one base away.

Separately, the same data were catalogued under a study of yellow fever vaccine responses in identical twins. The second study's paper adds: According to the authors, the vaccine-induced T cell response in identical twins seemed to be partly convergent and partly specific to each individual. The study precisely tracked vaccine-responding T cell clones in identical twins.

The V and J segments used are TRBV28 and TRBJ1-2, with TRBD1 as a weak D call on 5 bases. The material sequenced was PBMCs. The TCR sequence derives from a woman younger than 35 in good health. CDR3 sequence: CASSLGGENYGYTF. The nucleotide sequence is given as TGTGCCAGCAGTTTGGGGGGGGAGAACTATGGCTACACCTTC.